A selection of T cell receptor beta chains follows, all from one sample in a study of cytomegalovirus exposure and HLA in healthy donors. Using immunoSEQ multiplex PCR, the repertoire was profiled, and TCRdb retains in-frame clones only, with some absent. The sample consists of under 150,000 clones, 70% to 80% of them appearing once. The sample comprised PBMCs. Receptor source: a woman aged 45-59 years in good health and CMV-seronegative. Both conserved end residues are part of each CDR3. Fields, in order: clone size, V gene, J gene, D gene, CDR3 DNA, CDR3 protein. The D gene is left open where the match is weak. Clone sizes are given selectively: once, few, many, or a class where the clone is expanded.

-	TRBV5-1	TRBJ1-5	-	TGCGCCAGCAGCTTCGACGGGGGTAGGGATCAGCCCCAGCATTTT	CASSFDGGRDQPQHF
-	TRBV15	TRBJ2-7	-	TGTGCCACCAGCAGAGATCTTGGTTGGGAACAGTTCTTCCAGGGCGAGCAGTACTTC	CATSRDLGWEQFFQGEQYF
-	TRBV19	TRBJ2-3	TRBD1	TGTGCCAGTAGTTCCTCTCTAGGGGACAGGGGGACAGATACGCAGTATTTT	CASSSSLGDRGTDTQYF
-	TRBV11-2	TRBJ1-2	-	TGTGCCAGCAGCTTAGGGGGCCGGCACTATGGCTACACCTTC	CASSLGGRHYGYTF
few	TRBV5-4	TRBJ2-5	TRBD2	TGTGCCAGCAGCTCACGGGGGGGGCAAGAGACCCAGTACTTC	CASSSRGGQETQYF
-	TRBV5-1	TRBJ2-7	-	TGCGCCAGCAGCCCTTGGGGGAGGGAGCAGTACTTC	CASSPWGREQYF
-	TRBV6-5	TRBJ1-2	TRBD1	TGTGCCAGCAGTTACTCGCCGACAGGGTGGGACTACACCTTC	CASSYSPTGWDYTF
-	TRBV4-1	TRBJ1-2	TRBD1	TGCGCCAGCAGCCAAGAACTACTGTCAGGGGGATCTAACTATGGCTACACCTTC	CASSQELLSGGSNYGYTF
-	TRBV7-9	TRBJ1-5	-	TGTGCCAGCAGCTTTGGAGGCAATCAGCCCCAGCATTTT	CASSFGGNQPQHF
-	TRBV5-1	TRBJ2-7	-	TGCGCCAGCAGCCCCCAGGGACATGAGAGCTCCTACGAGCAGTACTTC	CASSPQGHESSYEQYF
-	TRBV10-3	TRBJ1-1	-	TGTGCCATCAGTAGAGACAGTCCCCCTGAAGCTTTCTTT	CAISRDSPPEAFF
-	TRBV27	TRBJ1-1	TRBD1	TGTGCCAGCAGTCCCCGGACAGGCCTTGAAGCTTTCTTT	CASSPRTGLEAFF
-	TRBV5-6	TRBJ2-1	-	TGTGCCAGCAGCGCCGTACTAGGTGGTGAGCAGTTCTTC	CASSAVLGGEQFF
-	TRBV10-3	TRBJ1-1	-	TGTGCCATCAGTGAGAGGACAGTTCATATGAACACTGAAGCTTTCTTT	CAISERTVHMNTEAFF
-	TRBV10-3	TRBJ2-3	-	TGTGCCATCAGTGAGAGGGGGGAGGGTAGGGGTTTGGGTACGCAGTATTTT	CAISERGEGRGLGTQYF
-	TRBV18	TRBJ2-5	-	TGTGCCAGCTCACCCCCCGGAGGGTTTGGGGAGACCCAGTACTTC	CASSPPGGFGETQYF
-	TRBV7-2	TRBJ1-1	TRBD1	TGTGCCAGCAGCGCGGGACAGGGGGCGAGGACTGAAGCTTTCTTT	CASSAGQGARTEAFF
few	TRBV19	TRBJ2-2	-	TGTGCCAGTACGCCCCTCAGGGGGGTAAACACCGGGGAGCTGTTTTTT	CASTPLRGVNTGELFF
-	TRBV6-4	TRBJ1-1	TRBD1	TGTGCCAGCAGTGACCAACAGGGGACTGAAGCTTTCTTT	CASSDQQGTEAFF
-	TRBV7-2	TRBJ2-7	-	TGTGCCAGCAGCTTAGTCTTCGGAGGGGTGTCCCACGAGCAGTACTTC	CASSLVFGGVSHEQYF
once	TRBV19	TRBJ1-1	-	TGTGCCACCGGCGGTCAGTTAAATGAAGCTTTCTTT	CATGGQLNEAFF
-	TRBV7-6	TRBJ1-2	-	TGTGCCAGCAGCCCAACCGGACACTCTCCTAACTATGGCTACACCTTC	CASSPTGHSPNYGYTF
few	TRBV5-1	TRBJ1-1	TRBD1	TGCGCCAGCAGCTGGACAGGGGACACTGAAGCTTTCTTT	CASSWTGDTEAFF
few	TRBV29-1	TRBJ2-2	-	TGCAGCGTTGAAGGCGGGGTTCGGACCGGGGAGCTGTTTTTT	CSVEGGVRTGELFF
-	TRBV5-1	TRBJ1-2	TRBD1	TGCGCCAGCAGCTCCGACCGTCCAGGGGGCGCATCGTATGGCTACACCTTC	CASSSDRPGGASYGYTF
-	TRBV29-1	TRBJ2-7	TRBD2	TGCAGCGTTGAAACCCCCGGGGGGCGGGGGGGAGACTACGAGCAGTACTTC	CSVETPGGRGGDYEQYF
-	TRBV4-2	TRBJ2-1	TRBD2	TGTGCCAGCAGCCAAGAAGGGCCAAGCGGGGGGGCCGAGGAGCAGTTCTTC	CASSQEGPSGGAEEQFF
-	TRBV6-5	TRBJ2-7	TRBD1	TGTGCCAGCAGTGACAGGGTGAAGGAGCAGTACTTC	CASSDRVKEQYF
-	TRBV9	TRBJ2-7	-	TGTGCCAGCAGCGTAGATGGGGCATCGGACGAGCAGTACTTC	CASSVDGASDEQYF
-	TRBV7-2	TRBJ1-6	TRBD1	TGTGCCAGCAGCTTAGCGACAGGGACCTATTCACCCCTCCACTTT	CASSLATGTYSPLHF
-	TRBV4-3	TRBJ2-3	-	TGCGCCAGCAGCCAGCTCATAGCGGCAGATACGCAGTATTTT	CASSQLIAADTQYF
-	TRBV5-1	TRBJ1-5	-	TGCGCCAGCAGCTTTGACCCCGGGGTCAGCCCCCAGCATTTT	CASSFDPGVSPQHF
few	TRBV6-5	TRBJ2-7	-	TGTGCCAGCAGTTACGGCAGGGACTACGAGCAGTACTTC	CASSYGRDYEQYF
-	TRBV27	TRBJ2-7	TRBD1	TGTGCCAGCAGTTCCACAACAGGGGACAGGTCCTACGAGCAGTACTTC	CASSSTTGDRSYEQYF
-	TRBV13	TRBJ1-6	-	TGTGCCAGCAGCGCATCATCAGGGGTCAGCTCCTATAATTCACCCCTCCACTTT	CASSASSGVSSYNSPLHF
-	TRBV7-3	TRBJ1-1	-	TGTGCCAGCAGCTTAAACGCGGACACTGAAGCTTTCTTT	CASSLNADTEAFF
-	TRBV5-8	TRBJ2-5	TRBD1	TGTGCCAGCAGCTGGGGGAACAGGGGGCTAGAGACCCAGTACTTC	CASSWGNRGLETQYF
once	TRBV25-1	TRBJ2-2	-	TGTGCCAGCAGTAGGGGGTACACCGGGGAGCTGTTTTTT	CASSRGYTGELFF
-	TRBV27	TRBJ2-7	-	TGTGCCAGCAGCCTAACAGGGCCGGCCTACGAGCAGTACTTC	CASSLTGPAYEQYF
few	TRBV18	TRBJ1-1	-	TGTGCCAGCTCACGAGATCAGGGGCCAGCTTTCTTT	CASSRDQGPAFF
-	TRBV18	TRBJ2-7	-	TGTGCCAGCTCACCGCGGCAGGGATCCGAGCAGTACTTC	CASSPRQGSEQYF